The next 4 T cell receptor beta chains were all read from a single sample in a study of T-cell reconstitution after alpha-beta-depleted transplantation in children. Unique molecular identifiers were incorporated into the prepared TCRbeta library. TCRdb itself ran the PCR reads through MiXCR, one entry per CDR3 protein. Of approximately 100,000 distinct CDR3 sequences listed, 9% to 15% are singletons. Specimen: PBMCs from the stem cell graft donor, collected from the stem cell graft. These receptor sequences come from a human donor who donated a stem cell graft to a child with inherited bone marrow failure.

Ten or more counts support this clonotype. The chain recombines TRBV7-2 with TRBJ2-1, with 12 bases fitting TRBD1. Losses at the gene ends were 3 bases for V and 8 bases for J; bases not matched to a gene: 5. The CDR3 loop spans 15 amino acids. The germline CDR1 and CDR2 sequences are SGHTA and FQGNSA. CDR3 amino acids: CASSLGGTGGYEQFF. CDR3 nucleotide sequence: TGTGCCAGCAGCTTGGGGGGGACAGGGGGCTATGAGCAGTTCTTC.

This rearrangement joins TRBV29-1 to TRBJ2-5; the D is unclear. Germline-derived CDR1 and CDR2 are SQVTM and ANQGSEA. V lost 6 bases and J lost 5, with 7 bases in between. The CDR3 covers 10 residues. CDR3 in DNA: TGCAGCGTATCATCGGAGACCCAGTACTTC. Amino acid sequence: CSVSSETQYF. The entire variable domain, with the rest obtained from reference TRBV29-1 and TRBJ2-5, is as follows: SAVISQKPSRDICQRGTSLTIQCQVDSQVTMMFWYRQQPGQSLTLIATANQGSEATYESGFVIDKFPISRPNLTFSTLTVSNMSPEDSSIYLCSVSSETQYFGPGTRLLVL.

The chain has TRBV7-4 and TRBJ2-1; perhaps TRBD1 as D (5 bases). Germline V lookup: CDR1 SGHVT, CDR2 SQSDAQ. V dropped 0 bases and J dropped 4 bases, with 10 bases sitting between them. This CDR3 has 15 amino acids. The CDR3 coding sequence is TGTGCCAGCAGCTTAGCGGTGGGGCCTTACAATGAGCAGTTCTTC. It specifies CASSLAVGPYNEQFF.

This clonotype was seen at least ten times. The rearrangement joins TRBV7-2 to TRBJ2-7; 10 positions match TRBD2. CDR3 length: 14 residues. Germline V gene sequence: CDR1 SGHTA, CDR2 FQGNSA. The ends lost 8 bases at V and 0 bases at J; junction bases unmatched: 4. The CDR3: CASGSSGSSYEQYF. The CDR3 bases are TGTGCCAGCGGATCTAGCGGGAGCTCCTACGAGCAGTACTTC.